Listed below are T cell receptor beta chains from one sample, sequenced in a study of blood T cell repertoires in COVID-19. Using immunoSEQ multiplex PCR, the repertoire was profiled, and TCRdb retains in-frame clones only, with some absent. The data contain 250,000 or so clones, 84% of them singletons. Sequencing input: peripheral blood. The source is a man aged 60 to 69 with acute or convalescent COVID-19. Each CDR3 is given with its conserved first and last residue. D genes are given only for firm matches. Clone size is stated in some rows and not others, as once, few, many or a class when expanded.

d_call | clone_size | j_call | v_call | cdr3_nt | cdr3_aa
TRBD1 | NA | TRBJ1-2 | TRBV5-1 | TGCGCCAGCAGCTTAGGGGGCGGCTATGGCTACACCTTC | CASSLGGGYGYTF
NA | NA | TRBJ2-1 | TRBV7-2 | TGTGCCAGCAGCACCGGACTAACGAGCTCCTACAATGAGCAGTTCTTC | CASSTGLTSSYNEQFF
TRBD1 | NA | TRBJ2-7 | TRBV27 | TGTGCCAGCAGCCAAACAGGGGGCCGGTACGAGCAGTACTTC | CASSQTGGRYEQYF
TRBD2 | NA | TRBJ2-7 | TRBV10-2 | TGCGCCAGCAGACTAGCGGATAGCTCCTACGAGCAGTACTTC | CASRLADSSYEQYF
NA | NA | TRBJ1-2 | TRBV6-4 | TGTGCCAGCAGTGACCGTCCAGGAGGGTTTGGCTACACCTTC | CASSDRPGGFGYTF
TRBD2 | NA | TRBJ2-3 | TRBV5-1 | TGCGCCAGCAGCTTGGGGCCGGGGGGATACCAGGCAGATACGCAGTATTTT | CASSLGPGGYQADTQYF
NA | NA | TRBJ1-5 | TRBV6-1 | TGTGCCAGCAGTGAACAGGGGAATAATCAGCCCCAGCATTTT | CASSEQGNNQPQHF
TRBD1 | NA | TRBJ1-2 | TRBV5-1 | TGCGCCAGCAGCCCAGAGACAGGGCGAGGCTACACCTTC | CASSPETGRGYTF
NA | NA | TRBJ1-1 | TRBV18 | TGTGCCAGCTCACCACGGGAGGGGGAAACTGAAGCTTTCTTT | CASSPREGETEAFF
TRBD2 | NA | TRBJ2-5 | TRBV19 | TGTGCCAGTACCCTAGCGGGGGGCCGGCAAGAGACCCAGTACTTC | CASTLAGGRQETQYF
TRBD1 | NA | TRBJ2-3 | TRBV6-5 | TGTGCCAGCGAAACACAGGGGGCGCGGACAGATACGCAGTATTTT | CASETQGARTDTQYF
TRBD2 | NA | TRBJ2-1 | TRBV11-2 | TGTGCCAGCAGCTCTAGAGGGACTAGCAGCGATGAGCAGTTCTTC | CASSSRGTSSDEQFF
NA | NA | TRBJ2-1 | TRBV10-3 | TGTGCCATCAGACTACAGGGTTCCTACAATGAGCAGTTCTTC | CAIRLQGSYNEQFF
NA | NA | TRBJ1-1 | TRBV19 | TGTGCCAGTAGTAAGGACATAACAGGCGTGAACACTGAAGCTTTCTTT | CASSKDITGVNTEAFF
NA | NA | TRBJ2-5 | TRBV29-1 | TGCAGCGTTGAAAGGACAAATGACCAAGAGACCCAGTACTTC | CSVERTNDQETQYF
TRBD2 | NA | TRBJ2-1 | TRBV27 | TGTGCCAGCAGGTCTAGCGGGCCCACCCAGAATGAGCAGTTCTTC | CASRSSGPTQNEQFF
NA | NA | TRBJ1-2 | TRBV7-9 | TGTGCCAGCAGCTCGGACAGCAGCTTTAACTATGGCTACACCTTC | CASSSDSSFNYGYTF
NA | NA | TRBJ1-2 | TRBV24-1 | TGTGCCACCAGAGACAGAGCCTATGGCTACACCTTC | CATRDRAYGYTF
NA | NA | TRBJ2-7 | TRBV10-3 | TGTGCCATCAGGGTTTCCGGAGACCACTACGAGCAGTACTTC | CAIRVSGDHYEQYF
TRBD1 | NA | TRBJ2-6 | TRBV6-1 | TGTGCCAGCAGTGTTTATTTTGGGACAGGGTCTTCAGGGGCCAACGTCCTGACTTTC | CASSVYFGTGSSGANVLTF
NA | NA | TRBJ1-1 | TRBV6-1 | TGTGCCAGCAGTGAACAGCCCCAGGTAGGTGAAGCTTTCTTT | CASSEQPQVGEAFF
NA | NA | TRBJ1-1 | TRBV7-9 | TGTGCCAGCAGCTCCCCGTACCCACAGGTCTCCATGAACACTGAAGCTTTCTTT | CASSSPYPQVSMNTEAFF
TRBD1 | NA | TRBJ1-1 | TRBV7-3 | TGTGCCAGCAGGGGACAGATGAACACTGAAGCTTTCTTT | CASRGQMNTEAFF
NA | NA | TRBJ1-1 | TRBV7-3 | TGTGCCAGCAGCCCCGGAGGATCCATGAACACTGAAGCTTTCTTT | CASSPGGSMNTEAFF
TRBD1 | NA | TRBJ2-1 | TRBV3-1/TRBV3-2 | TGTGCCAGCAGCTCGGACAGGTGGACAGGGAATGAGCAGTTCTTC | CASSSDRWTGNEQFF
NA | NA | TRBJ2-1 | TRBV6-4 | TGTGCCAGCAGTGAAGAAGCGGAGGGATACAATGAGCAGTTCTTC | CASSEEAEGYNEQFF
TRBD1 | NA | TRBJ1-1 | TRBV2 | TGTGCCAGCAGTGACCCCCCAGGGGGCTACACTGAAGCTTTCTTT | CASSDPPGGYTEAFF
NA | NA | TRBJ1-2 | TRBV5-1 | TGCGCCAGCAGCTACCGGGACAAATTCTATGGCTACACCTTC | CASSYRDKFYGYTF
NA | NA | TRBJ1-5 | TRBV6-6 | TGTGCCAGCAGTTACGCGAAAACAGGGAGCAATCAGCCCCAGCATTTT | CASSYAKTGSNQPQHF
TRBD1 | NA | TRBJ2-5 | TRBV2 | TGTGCCAGTCGGAGGCTGACAGGGCCCCAAGAGACCCAGTACTTC | CASRRLTGPQETQYF
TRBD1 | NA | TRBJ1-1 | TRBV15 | TGTGCCACCAGCAGAGACCCCGGACAGGGAGCTTTCTTT | CATSRDPGQGAFF
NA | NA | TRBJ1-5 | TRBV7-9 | TGTGCCAGCAGCTTAATGGCAAATCAGCCCCAGCATTTT | CASSLMANQPQHF
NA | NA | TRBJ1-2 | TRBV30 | TGTGCCTGGTCCCGGGACAACCGCTACACCTTC | CAWSRDNRYTF
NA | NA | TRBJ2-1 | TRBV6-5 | TGTGCCAGCAGTTATAACAGGTTGTCCTACAATGAGCAGTTCTTC | CASSYNRLSYNEQFF
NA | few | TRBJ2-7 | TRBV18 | TGTGCCAGCTCACCTTCGCAGGGCGCCTACGAGCAGTACTTC | CASSPSQGAYEQYF
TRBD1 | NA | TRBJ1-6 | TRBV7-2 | TGTGCCAGCAGCTTAGGGACAGGGGATAATTCACCCCTCCACTTT | CASSLGTGDNSPLHF
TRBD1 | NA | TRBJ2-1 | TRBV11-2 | TGTGCCAGCAGCCCCTGGACAGGGGGCAATGGGGAGCAGTTCTTC | CASSPWTGGNGEQFF
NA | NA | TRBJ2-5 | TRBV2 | TGTGCCAGCAGTGGGGGAGGAGAGACCCAGTACTTC | CASSGGGETQYF
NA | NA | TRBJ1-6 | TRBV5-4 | TGTGCCAGCAGCTTACGACTGATGGATTCACCCCTCCACTTT | CASSLRLMDSPLHF
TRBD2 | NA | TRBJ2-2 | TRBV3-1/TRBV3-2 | TGTGCCAGCAGCCCTTACGCTAGCGGGTTCTCGAACACCGGGGAGCTGTTTTTT | CASSPYASGFSNTGELFF
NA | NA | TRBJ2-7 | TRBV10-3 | TGTGCCATCAAGAAAAATACCGAGTCCTACGAGCAGTACTTC | CAIKKNTESYEQYF
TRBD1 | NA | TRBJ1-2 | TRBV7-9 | TGTGCCAGCAGCTCCTCCGGGACAGGATATGGCTACACCTTC | CASSSSGTGYGYTF
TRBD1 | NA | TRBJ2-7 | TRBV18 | TGTGCCAGCTCACTCCGGGACAGGGAGCATCACGAGCAGTACTTC | CASSLRDREHHEQYF
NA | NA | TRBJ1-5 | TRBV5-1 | TGCGCCAGCAGCTTGGGTGGGCTTCAGGCCAATGAGCCCCAGCATTTT | CASSLGGLQANEPQHF
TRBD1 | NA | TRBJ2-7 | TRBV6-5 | TGTGCCAGCAGTCCGACAGGGAATGCCTACGAGCAGTACTTC | CASSPTGNAYEQYF
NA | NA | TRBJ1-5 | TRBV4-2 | TGTGCCAGCAGCCAAGATATTTCTCAGCCCCAGCATTTT | CASSQDISQPQHF
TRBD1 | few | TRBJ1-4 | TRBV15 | TGTGCCACCGACCCGGGACAGGCTTCAACTAATGAAAAACTGTTTTTT | CATDPGQASTNEKLFF
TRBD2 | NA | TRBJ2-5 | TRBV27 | TGTGCCAGCAGTCCGACGGGAGGCGAAAAGACCCAGTACTTC | CASSPTGGEKTQYF